This entry lists 28 T cell receptor beta chains sequenced from one sample in a study of T cells in Graves' hyperthyroidism and ophthalmopathy. TCR beta CDR3 regions were amplified from RNA transcripts. The TCR CDR3 first-round RT-PCR relied on the HTBI primer set. TCRdb recomputed calls from the multiplex PCR reads with MiXCR, one row per CDR3 protein. The profile shows roughly 660,000 distinct CDR3 sequences, approximately 15% of them singletons. Sequencing used blood. The receptors were gathered from a man between 45 and 60 years old with Graves' hyperthyroidism.

Ten or more counts support this clonotype. This chain connects TRBV2 to TRBJ1-2; a possible D gene is TRBD1 (6 bases). This CDR3 is 13 amino acids long. Trimming removed 4 bases at V and 8 bases at J, with 14 bases between. The germline V gene has CDR1 SNHLY and CDR2 FYNNEI. CDR3 sequence reads: CASSVTGTLGYTF. In DNA form, the CDR3 reads TGTGCCAGCAGTGTTACCGGGACACTCGGCTACACCTTC.

The chain combines TRBV7-9 with TRBJ2-5; tentative D call: TRBD2 (5 bases). CDR3 length: 15 amino acids. Germline V lookup: CDR1 SEHNR, CDR2 FQNEAQ (reference sequence). V was pared by 5 bases and J by 2 bases, with 15 bases between. This CDR3 is CASSPRLNPQETQYF. The CDR3 bases are TGTGCCAGCAGCCCCAGACTAAACCCTCAAGAGACCCAGTACTTC.

This clonotype was detected only a few times. This chain joins TRBV19 and TRBJ1-1; D is perhaps TRBD1 (5 bases). Trimming left V 3 bases short and J 2 bases short, with 10 bases between. CDR3 length equals 14 residues. Per the germline V gene, CDR1 is LNHDA and CDR2 is SQIVND (reference sequence). For the CDR3, the DNA is TGTGCCAGTAGTATTCGGGGGTCCAACACTGAAGCTTTCTTT. Translated, it gives CASSIRGSNTEAFF.

In its sample, this clonotype was seen many times. V and J are TRBV28 and TRBJ2-3; D tentatively reads TRBD1 or TRBD2 (5 bases each). Deletions cut 5 bases from V and 0 bases from J, with 12 bases between. Looked up from germline, CDR1 is MDHEN and CDR2 is SYDVKM. This CDR3 has 15 residues. The CDR3 DNA is TGTGCCAGCAGTGATCGGGACGTTAGCACAGATACGCAGTATTTT. It translates to CASSDRDVSTDTQYF.

The rearrangement links TRBV12-3 or TRBV12-4 to TRBJ2-1, with D possibly matching TRBD1 (5 bases). The CDR3 length is 15 residues. V was shortened by 7 bases and J by 1 base, with 14 bases between the two germline ends. The CDR3 protein is CASKGRLYSYNEQFF. DNA for the CDR3: TGTGCCAGCAAGGGGCGTCTCTATTCCTACAATGAGCAGTTCTTC.

The CDR3 spells CAISERQGPNQPQHF. CDR3 DNA sequence: TGTGCCATCAGTGAAAGGCAGGGGCCCAATCAGCCCCAGCATTTT. This chain joins TRBV10-3 and TRBJ1-5, with a tentative D call TRBD1 (6 bases). The germline gives CDR1 ENHRY, CDR2 SYGVKD. V was cut by 3 bases and J by 3 bases, with 12 bases left in between. This CDR3 has 15 amino acids.

With respect to this clonotype: This may come from a read error, since a much larger clone is one base off. The gene calls are TRBV7-2 and TRBJ1-3; D is ambiguous. The CDR3 consists of 15 residues. CDR1 is SGHTA and CDR2 is FQGNSA in the germline V gene. The CDR3 reads CANSLKAAGGNTIYF. For the CDR3, the DNA is TGTGCCAACAGCTTAAAAGCGGCAGGAGGAAACACCATATATTTT.

CDR3 bases: TGTGCCAGCACCTCCAGCCGCGGGACCGGCTACGAGCAGTACTTC. Protein: CASTSSRGTGYEQYF. The chain carries TRBV28 and TRBJ2-7; TRBD2 might be the D (6 bases). V was shortened by 7 bases and J by 3 bases, with 19 bases between the two germline ends. The CDR3 extends over 15 amino acids. Germline loops: CDR1 MDHEN, CDR2 SYDVKM.

In the case of this clonotype: At one of its ends the junction is not consistent with the germline gene, which may arise from a read error. The gene calls are TRBV9 and TRBJ2-1; tentatively, D is TRBD2 (6 bases). The CDR3 spans 14 residues. Germline V gene data show CDR1 as SGDLS and CDR2 as YYNGEE. CDR3 region: CASTGGETYNEEFF. For the CDR3, the DNA is TGTGCCAGTACCGGCGGGGAGACCTACAATGAGGAGTTCTTC.

This clonotype was detected only a few times. An end of the junction differs from the germline gene, which may be a read error. J is TRBJ2-3 and V is TRBV7-3; D is possibly TRBD2 (6 bases). Germline assignment: CDR1 SGHTA and CDR2 FQGTGA. The length of the CDR3 is 18 residues. CDR3 amino acids: CASSLISSHGGITDTQYF. The CDR3 nucleotides read TGTGCTAGCAGCTTAATATCCTCTCACGGCGGGATTACAGATACGCAGTATTTT.

This clonotype was recorded many times. The DNA of the CDR3 is TGTGCCAGCAGTTTCTTAGCGGGAGCGAGCTACGAGCAGTACTTC. It specifies CASSFLAGASYEQYF. V is TRBV28 and J is TRBJ2-7; 9 bases fit TRBD2. The CDR3 spans 15 residues. Per germline, CDR1 MDHEN and CDR2 SYDVKM. With 3 bases clipped from V and 3 bases from J, the junction kept 6 bases outside the gene matches.

This clonotype came up a few times. The gene calls are TRBV9 and TRBJ1-4, with TRBD1 identical over 10 bases. V shed 4 bases, J shed 3 bases, and the junction held 6 bases outside the gene matches. Germline CDR1 and CDR2: SGDLS and YYNGEE. This CDR3 is built from 16 residues. The CDR3 DNA reads TGTGCCAGCAGCTCCGGGGACAGGGGATCTAATGAAAAACTGTTTTTT. It specifies CASSSGDRGSNEKLFF.

This clonotype was counted at least ten times. V gene TRBV12-3 or TRBV12-4 combines with J gene TRBJ2-7, with a possible D match to TRBD1 (6 bases). The CDR3 length is 16 residues. Trimming removed 1 base at V and 0 bases at J, with 13 bases between. The CDR3 spells CASSLVVSRGSYEQYF. CDR3 in DNA: TGTGCCAGCAGTTTAGTCGTCAGCAGGGGCTCCTACGAGCAGTACTTC.

This rearrangement joins TRBV6-1 to TRBJ1-1; a weak D match, TRBD1 (6 bases). Trimming left V 5 bases short and J 1 base short, with 26 bases between. In germline, CDR1 is MNHNS, CDR2 SASEGT. This CDR3 has 19 residues. The CDR3 DNA sequence: TGTGCCAGCAGTTCACGGGTTAGGGTGGGGGGGCCGGGGAACACTGAAGCTTTCTTT. Encoded protein: CASSSRVRVGGPGNTEAFF.

This clonotype has at least ten counts. The chain is built from TRBV24-1 and TRBJ1-2; 9 bases fit TRBD1. This CDR3 is 15 amino acids long. From germline, CDR1 is KGHDR and CDR2 SFDVKD. V lost 4 bases and J lost 2; bases outside the gene matches: 4. The CDR3 here is CATSDSGQGNYGYTF. The CDR3 DNA follows: TGTGCCACCAGTGACTCCGGACAGGGGAACTATGGCTACACCTTC.

There are many counts of this clonotype. CDR3 region: CASSLGSSLETQYF. CDR3 sequence (DNA): TGTGCCAGCAGCTTAGGTAGTAGCCTGGAGACCCAGTACTTC. The genes are TRBV11-2 and TRBJ2-5; no clear D gene. This CDR3 has 14 amino acids. Trimming removed 1 base from V and 5 bases from J, with 11 bases in between. CDR1 and CDR2 from the germline V gene are SGHAT and FQNNGV.

The table lists this clonotype with a few counts. The gene calls are TRBV20-1 and TRBJ2-5, with 10 positions matching TRBD2. With 2 bases clipped from V and 2 bases from J, the junction kept 8 bases outside the gene matches. The germline gives CDR1 DFQATT, CDR2 SNEGSKA (reference sequence). The CDR3 consists of 16 residues. The CDR3 loop reads CSARTSSGSVQETQYF. The CDR3 coding sequence is TGCAGTGCTAGAACCTCTAGCGGGAGTGTTCAAGAGACCCAGTACTTC.

The J gene is TRBJ2-1, the V gene TRBV27, with 9 bases matching TRBD2. Germline V gene sequence: CDR1 MNHEY, CDR2 SMNVEV (reference sequence). J lost 10 bases, V lost 4 bases, and 2 bases had no gene match. The CDR3 is 12 residues long. CDR3 amino acids: CASSSLAGEQFF. The CDR3 nucleotides are TGTGCCAGCAGTTCCCTAGCGGGAGAGCAGTTCTTC.

The chain employs TRBV7-3 and TRBJ2-1, with TRBD2 matching over 9 bases. Germline CDR1 is SGHTA and CDR2 is FQGTGA. V was pared by 5 bases and J by 6 bases, with 23 bases of the junction left unmatched. The CDR3 runs 20 residues. CDR3 amino acids: CASSPYPLTIRAGGPNEQFF. The CDR3 coding sequence is TGTGCCAGCAGCCCTTACCCCCTAACTATAAGGGCGGGAGGGCCCAATGAGCAGTTCTTC.

The chain recombines TRBV7-9 with TRBJ2-7, with TRBD2 matching over 10 bases. The CDR3 sequence is 15 residues long. CDR1 SEHNR and CDR2 FQNEAQ come from the germline V gene (reference sequence). Trimming at V came to 1 base and at J to 5 bases, leaving 5 bases not matched to a gene. The CDR3 DNA reads TGTGCCAGCAGCTTAGTGAGCGGGAGGGCCCACGAGCAGTACTTC. Translation: CASSLVSGRAHEQYF.

Ten or more counts support this clonotype. This chain connects TRBV10-3 to TRBJ2-7; D is undetermined. Trimming cost V 3 bases and J 2 bases, with 14 bases left between them. Per the germline V gene, CDR1 is ENHRY and CDR2 is SYGVKD. The CDR3 is 15 residues long. This CDR3 reads CAISDYEPWPYEQYF. The CDR3 DNA is TGTGCCATCAGTGATTACGAACCATGGCCCTACGAGCAGTACTTC.

There are many counts of this clonotype. V and J are TRBV19 and TRBJ1-2; 7 bases map to TRBD1. With V trimmed by 5 bases and J by 5 bases, 14 bases remained unmatched. Germline CDR1 reads LNHDA; CDR2 reads SQIVND (reference sequence). There are 16 residues in the CDR3. CDR3 DNA: TGTGCCAGTAGTTCTCCCCGGACAGGAGACCATTATGGCTACACCTTC. Translating it yields CASSSPRTGDHYGYTF.

The chain uses TRBV7-9 and TRBJ2-4, with D maybe TRBD1 (7 bases). V was trimmed by 8 bases and J by 1 base, leaving 21 bases between them. From germline, CDR1 is SEHNR and CDR2 FQNEAQ (reference sequence). The CDR3 loop spans 17 amino acids. In nucleotides, the CDR3 is TGTGCCAGCGGCCCCCAGGGGGGAAACTGGGCCAAAAACATTCAGTACTTC. Its protein product is CASGPQGGNWAKNIQYF.

The table lists this clonotype with many counts. This chain connects TRBV2 to TRBJ2-7; 8 bases are a match to TRBD2. Germline CDR1 SNHLY, CDR2 FYNNEI. V dropped 2 bases and J dropped 3; count of bases not matched to a gene: 3. This CDR3 contains 14 residues. The CDR3 loop is CASSEFSGVYEQYF. The CDR3 DNA reads as TGTGCCAGCAGTGAATTTAGCGGGGTCTACGAGCAGTACTTC. Looking up the rest from reference TRBV2 and TRBJ2-7 gives the full variable domain: EPEVTQTPSHQVTQMGQEVILRCVPISNHLYFYWYRQILGQKVEFLVSFYNNEISEKSEIFDDQFSVERPDGSNFTLKIRSTKLEDSAMYFCASSEFSGVYEQYFGPGTRLTVT.

The table lists this clonotype with many counts. The chain has TRBV30 and TRBJ2-7; a possible D gene is TRBD1 (6 bases). Trimming took off 5 bases at V and 5 bases at J, with 13 bases between the two ends. The CDR3 length is 12 residues. CDR1 GTSNPN and CDR2 SVGIG come from the germline V gene (reference sequence). The CDR3 nucleotides are TGTGCCTGGGGACAGCTCCGTCACGAGCAGTACTTC. It encodes CAWGQLRHEQYF.

The sample holds many counts of this clonotype. V gene TRBV27 combines with J gene TRBJ2-1; possibly TRBD1 or TRBD2 for D (5 bases each). Looked up from germline, CDR1 is MNHEY and CDR2 is SMNVEV (reference sequence). The CDR3 contains 14 residues. V was pared by 2 bases and J by 8 bases, with 13 bases between. In DNA, the CDR3 is TGTGCCAGCAGTTTAGATCCCGGGGCGTATGAGCAGTTCTTC. As protein: CASSLDPGAYEQFF.

This clonotype appeared many times. The genes are TRBV28 and TRBJ2-7; D is possibly TRBD1 (6 bases). V was clipped by 2 bases and J by 2 bases, with 16 bases between them. The CDR3 totals 16 residues. Germline-derived CDR1 and CDR2 are MDHEN and SYDVKM. CDR3 residues: CASSLRQRAGAYEQYF. The CDR3 DNA follows: TGTGCCAGCAGTTTACGTCAGAGGGCAGGGGCCTACGAGCAGTACTTC.

The chain couples TRBV19 to TRBJ2-3; D is ambiguous. V was cut by 1 base and J by 0 bases, with 5 bases left in between. The CDR3 totals 14 residues. The V gene's germline CDR1 is LNHDA and CDR2 SQIVND (reference sequence). The CDR3: CASSIGPSTDTQYF. CDR3 nucleotide sequence: TGTGCCAGTAGTATAGGCCCCAGCACAGATACGCAGTATTTT.